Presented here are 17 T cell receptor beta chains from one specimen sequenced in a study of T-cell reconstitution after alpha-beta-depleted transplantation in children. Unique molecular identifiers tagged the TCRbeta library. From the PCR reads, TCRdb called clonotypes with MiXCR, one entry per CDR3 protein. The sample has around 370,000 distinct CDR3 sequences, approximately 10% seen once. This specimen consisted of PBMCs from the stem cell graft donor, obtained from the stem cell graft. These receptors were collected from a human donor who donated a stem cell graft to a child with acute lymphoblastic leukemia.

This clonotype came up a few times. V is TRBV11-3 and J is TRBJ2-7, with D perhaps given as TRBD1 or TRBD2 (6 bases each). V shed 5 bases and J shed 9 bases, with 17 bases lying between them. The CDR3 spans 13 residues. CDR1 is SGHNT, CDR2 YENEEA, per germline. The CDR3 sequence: CASSPGSGAMQYF. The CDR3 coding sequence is TGTGCCAGCAGCCCAGGGTCGGGGGCAATGCAGTACTTC.

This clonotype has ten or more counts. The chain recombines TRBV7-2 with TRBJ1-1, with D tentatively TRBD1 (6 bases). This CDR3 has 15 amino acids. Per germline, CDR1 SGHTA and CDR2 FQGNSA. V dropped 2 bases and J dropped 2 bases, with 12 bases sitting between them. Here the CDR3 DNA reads TGTGCCAGCAGCTTAAAAGCCAGGGGAAACACTGAAGCTTTCTTT. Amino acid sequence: CASSLKARGNTEAFF.

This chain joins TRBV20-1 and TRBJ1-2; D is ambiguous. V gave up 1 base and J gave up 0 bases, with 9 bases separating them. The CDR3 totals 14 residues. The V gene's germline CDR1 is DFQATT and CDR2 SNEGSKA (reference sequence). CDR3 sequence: CSARGGHTNYGYTF. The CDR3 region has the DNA TGCAGTGCTAGAGGCGGTCACACTAACTATGGCTACACCTTC.

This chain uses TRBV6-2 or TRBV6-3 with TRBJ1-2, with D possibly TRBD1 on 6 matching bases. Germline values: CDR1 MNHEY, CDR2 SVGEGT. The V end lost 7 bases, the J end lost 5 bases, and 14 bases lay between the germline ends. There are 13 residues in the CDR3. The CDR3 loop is CASKGGTHYGYTF. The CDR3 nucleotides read TGTGCCAGCAAGGGCGGGACACATTATGGCTACACCTTC.

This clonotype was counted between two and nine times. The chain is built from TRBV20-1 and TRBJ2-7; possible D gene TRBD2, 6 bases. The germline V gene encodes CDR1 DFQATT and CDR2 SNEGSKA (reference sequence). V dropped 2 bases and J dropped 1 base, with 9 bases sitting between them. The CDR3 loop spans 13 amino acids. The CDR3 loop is CSARRDSSYEQYF. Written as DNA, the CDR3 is TGCAGTGCTAGACGGGACTCTTCCTACGAGCAGTACTTC.

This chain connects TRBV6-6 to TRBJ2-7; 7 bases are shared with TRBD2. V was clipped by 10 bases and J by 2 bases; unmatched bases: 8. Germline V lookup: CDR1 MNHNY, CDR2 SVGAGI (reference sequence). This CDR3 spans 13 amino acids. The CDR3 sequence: CATTGDYTYEQYF. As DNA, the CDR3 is TGTGCCACCACCGGGGACTACACCTACGAGCAGTACTTC.

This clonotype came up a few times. The CDR3 nucleotides read TGCAGCGTTGTCCCCCCAGCGGGAGCGAGCAATGAGCAGTTCTTC. Translated: CSVVPPAGASNEQFF. V and J are TRBV29-1 and TRBJ2-1, with TRBD2 matching 8 bases. CDR1 SQVTM and CDR2 ANQGSEA come from the germline V gene. V trimming: 4 bases; J trimming: 6 bases; junction bases outside the gene matches: 11. This CDR3 is built from 15 residues.

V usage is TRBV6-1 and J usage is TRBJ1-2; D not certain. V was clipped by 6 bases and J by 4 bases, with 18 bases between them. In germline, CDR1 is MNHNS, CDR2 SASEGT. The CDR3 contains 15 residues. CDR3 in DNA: TGTGCCAGCAGAGCTACCGGACGGACCTCCTATGGCTACACCTTC. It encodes CASRATGRTSYGYTF.

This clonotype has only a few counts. The CDR3 coding sequence is TGTGCCAGCAGGGGAGGCGGCTCTGGGGCCAACGTCCTGACTTTC. This codes for CASRGGGSGANVLTF. This chain links TRBV6-1 with TRBJ2-6; maybe TRBD2 (6 bases). V was shortened by 6 bases and J by 0 bases, with 9 bases between the two germline ends. From germline, CDR1 is MNHNS and CDR2 SASEGT. The CDR3 runs 15 residues.

The CDR3 bases are TGTGCCTGGAGTGTATCCCGGACTAGCGGGACGGCTTCCGAGCAGTACTTC. Translation: CAWSVSRTSGTASEQYF. V is TRBV30 and J is TRBJ2-7; 12 bases are shared with TRBD2. The junction had 12 bases not matched to a gene; V was cut back by 0 bases and J by 6 bases. Germline-derived CDR1 and CDR2 are GTSNPN and SVGIG (reference sequence). The CDR3 consists of 17 residues.

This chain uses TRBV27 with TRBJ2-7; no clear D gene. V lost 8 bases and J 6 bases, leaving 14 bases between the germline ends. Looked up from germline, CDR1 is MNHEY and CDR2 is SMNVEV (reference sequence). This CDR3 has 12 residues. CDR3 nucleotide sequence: TGTGCCAGCTGGGCGGAGTATGGCGAGCAGTACTTC. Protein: CASWAEYGEQYF.

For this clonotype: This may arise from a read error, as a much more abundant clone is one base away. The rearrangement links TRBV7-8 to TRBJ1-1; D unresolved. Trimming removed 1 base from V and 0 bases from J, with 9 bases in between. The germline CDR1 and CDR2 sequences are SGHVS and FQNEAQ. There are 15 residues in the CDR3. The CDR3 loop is CASSLVMRVNTEAFF. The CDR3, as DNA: TGTGCCAGCAGCTTAGTTATGCGGGTGAACACTGAAGCTTTCTTT.

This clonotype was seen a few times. The CDR3 sequence: CASSVGGTGPPYEQYF. DNA of the CDR3: TGCGCCAGCAGCGTAGGAGGGACAGGTCCCCCCTACGAGCAGTACTTC. The chain uses TRBV5-1 and TRBJ2-7, with 8 bases identical to TRBD1. In germline, CDR1 is SGHRS, CDR2 YFSETQ. After removal of 4 bases from V and 2 bases from J, the junction contained 11 bases not matched to a gene. This CDR3 is built from 16 residues.

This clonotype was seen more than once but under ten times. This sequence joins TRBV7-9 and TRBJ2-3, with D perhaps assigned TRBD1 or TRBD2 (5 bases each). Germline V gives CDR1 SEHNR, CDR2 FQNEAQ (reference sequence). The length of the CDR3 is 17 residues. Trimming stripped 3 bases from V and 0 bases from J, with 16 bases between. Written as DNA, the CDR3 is TGTGCCAGCAGCTTCCGACAGCCGAGGGCTAGCACAGATACGCAGTATTTT. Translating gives CASSFRQPRASTDTQYF. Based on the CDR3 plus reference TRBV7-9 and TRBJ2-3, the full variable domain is DTGVSQNPRHKITKRGQNVTFRCDPISEHNRLYWYRQTLGQGPEFLTYFQNEAQLEKSRLLSDRFSAERPKGSFSTLEIQRTEQGDSAMYLCASSFRQPRASTDTQYFGPGTRLTVL.

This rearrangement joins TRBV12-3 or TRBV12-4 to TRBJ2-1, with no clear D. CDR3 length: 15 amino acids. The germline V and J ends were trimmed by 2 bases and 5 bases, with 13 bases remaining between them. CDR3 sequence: CASSLFSRPNNEQFF. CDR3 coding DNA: TGTGCCAGCAGTTTATTCTCTCGGCCAAACAATGAGCAGTTCTTC.

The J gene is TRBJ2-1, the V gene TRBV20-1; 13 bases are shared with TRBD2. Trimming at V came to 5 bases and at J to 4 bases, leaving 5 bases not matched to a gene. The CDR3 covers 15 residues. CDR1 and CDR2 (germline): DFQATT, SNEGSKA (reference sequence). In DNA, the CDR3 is TGCAGTGCTTCAGGGACTAGCGGGATATACAATGAGCAGTTCTTC. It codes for CSASGTSGIYNEQFF.

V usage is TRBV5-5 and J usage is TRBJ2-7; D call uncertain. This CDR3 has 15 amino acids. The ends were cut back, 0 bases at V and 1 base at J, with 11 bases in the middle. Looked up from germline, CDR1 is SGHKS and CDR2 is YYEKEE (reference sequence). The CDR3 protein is CASSLGPDFSYEQYF. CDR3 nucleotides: TGTGCCAGCAGCTTGGGTCCCGATTTTTCCTACGAGCAGTACTTC.